The 23 T cell receptor beta chains given below trace back to one sample, sequenced in a study of T-cell memory formation after mild COVID-19. Via MiXCR, TCRdb re-called the 5' RACE reads, giving one row per CDR3 protein. The table has over 500,000 distinct CDR3 sequences, around 16% seen once; the top ten hold 8.1%. Sequenced input: PBMCs or a T cell subset sorted from them (not recorded which). The receptors were sampled from an adult woman who had mild COVID-19 (a few samples of this study predate the infection). Cell type and time point are not known.

In its sample, this clonotype was seen a few times. This sequence joins TRBV3-1 and TRBJ2-1; 7 bases match TRBD1. The CDR3 is made up of 18 amino acids. The germline gives CDR1 LGHDT, CDR2 YNNKEL (reference sequence). Trimming cost V 2 bases and J 0 bases; bases outside gene matches: 10. CDR3 loop: CASSQPGYGQASYNEQFF. The DNA of the CDR3 is TGTGCCAGCAGCCAACCTGGATACGGACAGGCCTCCTACAATGAGCAGTTCTTC.

This chain uses TRBV6-2 or TRBV6-3 with TRBJ2-1; TRBD2 matches 7 bases. Germline-derived CDR1 and CDR2 are MNHEY and SVGEGT. The CDR3 consists of 16 residues. J was trimmed by 6 bases and V by 2 bases; bases with no gene match: 10. The CDR3 DNA reads as TGTGCCAGCAGTTACCCACTAGCGCCGGAGGGCAATGAGCAGTTCTTC. This gives the protein CASSYPLAPEGNEQFF.

The gene calls are TRBV11-2 and TRBJ2-4; possibly TRBD1 for D (6 bases). The germline gives CDR1 SGHAT, CDR2 FQNNGV. The CDR3 is 14 amino acids. The V gene lost 3 bases and the J gene lost 5 bases, with 11 bases spanning the gap. CDR3 nucleotides: TGTGCCAGCAGCTTTATCCAGGGGCAAAACATTCAGTACTTC. It is translated as CASSFIQGQNIQYF.

In its sample, this clonotype was seen a few times. J is TRBJ2-5 and V is TRBV9; 7 nucleotides agree with TRBD2. Germline V gene lookup returns CDR1 SGDLS and CDR2 YYNGEE. The CDR3 is made up of 15 amino acids. J lost 5 bases, V lost 4 bases, and 11 bases had no gene match. The CDR3 sequence is CASSFGTIVGETQYF. The CDR3 coding sequence is TGTGCCAGCAGCTTCGGGACTATCGTGGGGGAGACCCAGTACTTC.

This clonotype was picked up a small number of times. The chain has TRBV7-2 and TRBJ2-1; D is undetermined. V shed 8 bases and J shed 6 bases, with 8 bases lying between them. The germline V gene has CDR1 SGHTA and CDR2 FQGNSA. The CDR3 has 11 amino acids. This CDR3 reads CASEYRNEQFF. DNA of the CDR3: TGTGCCAGCGAGTACCGCAATGAGCAGTTCTTC.

This clonotype was counted only a few times. This sequence joins TRBV5-1 and TRBJ2-5; possible D gene TRBD1, 5 bases. Trimming left V 4 bases short and J 3 bases short, with 13 bases between. Germline V CDR1 and CDR2: SGHRS, YFSETQ. The CDR3 length is 14 residues. DNA for the CDR3: TGCGCCAGCAGCATCGCCTTAGGGGAAGAGACCCAGTACTTC. It translates to CASSIALGEETQYF.

This clonotype was detected only a few times. The CDR3 DNA reads as TGCGCCAGCAGCCCGAGAATGGGGGCGTTTGCCTACGAGCAGTACTTC. Protein product: CASSPRMGAFAYEQYF. The V and J genes are TRBV5-1 and TRBJ2-7; the D gene is possibly TRBD1 (6 bases). The V end was cut by 4 bases, the J end by 2 bases, with 19 bases between. The CDR3 sequence is 16 residues long. Per the germline V gene, CDR1 is SGHRS and CDR2 is YFSETQ.

The chain employs TRBV27 and TRBJ2-7; 8 nucleotides match TRBD2. Trimming removed 8 bases from V and 3 bases from J; junction bases left unmatched: 12. CDR3 length: 15 amino acids. CDR1 and CDR2 (germline): MNHEY, SMNVEV (reference sequence). The DNA for the CDR3 is TGTGCCAGCTCAATCGTACCGGGAGGGTTCTACGAGCAGTACTTC. Encoded protein: CASSIVPGGFYEQYF.

This clonotype showed up just a few times. V usage is TRBV10-3 and J usage is TRBJ2-7; either TRBD1 or TRBD2 may supply D (6 bases each). Trimming removed 11 bases from V and 3 bases from J, with 20 bases in between. CDR3 length equals 14 residues. The germline CDR1 and CDR2 sequences are ENHRY and SYGVKD. This CDR3 reads CASQTPEGVYEQYF. CDR3 nucleotide sequence: TGTGCCTCACAGACTCCGGAGGGGGTCTACGAGCAGTACTTC.

This clonotype was counted a few times. The chain recombines TRBV2 with TRBJ1-5; D unresolved. The germline CDR1 and CDR2 sequences are SNHLY and FYNNEI. The CDR3 spans 14 residues. The V and J ends lost 5 bases and 1 base respectively, with 9 bases between them. CDR3 amino acids: CASSSDLSNQPQHF. The CDR3 nucleotides are TGTGCCAGCAGTAGTGATTTAAGCAATCAGCCCCAGCATTTT. The entire variable domain, with the rest obtained from reference TRBV2 and TRBJ1-5, is as follows: EPEVTQTPSHQVTQMGQEVILRCVPISNHLYFYWYRQILGQKVEFLVSFYNNEISEKSEIFDDQFSVERPDGSNFTLKIRSTKLEDSAMYFCASSSDLSNQPQHFGDGTRLSIL.

In DNA, the CDR3 is TGTGCCAGCTCACCGACAGGGGCGGACGAGCAGTACTTC. Encoded protein: CASSPTGADEQYF. The chain carries TRBV18 and TRBJ2-7, with TRBD1 matching 8 bases. The CDR3 sequence is 13 residues long. Germline V gives CDR1 KGHSH, CDR2 LQKENI. The V segment lost 3 bases and the J segment 5 bases; nucleotides outside the gene matches: 3.

The chain combines TRBV6-5 with TRBJ2-1, with 8 bases fitting TRBD1. Germline V gene sequence: CDR1 MNHEY, CDR2 SVGAGI. The V gene end was trimmed by 4 bases and the J gene end by 8 bases; junction bases not matched to a gene: 7. The CDR3 runs 14 residues. In DNA form, the CDR3 reads TGTGCCAGCAGTTCAGGACAGGGAGGACATGAGCAGTTCTTC. This translates into CASSSGQGGHEQFF.

The chain is built from TRBV20-1 and TRBJ2-2, with D unclear. This CDR3 region has 12 residues. V lost 6 bases to trimming and J lost 6 bases, with 11 bases between them. The germline CDR1 and CDR2 sequences are DFQATT and SNEGSKA (reference sequence). The CDR3: CSAVVGSGELFF. CDR3 bases: TGCAGTGCAGTCGTTGGGTCCGGGGAGCTGTTTTTT.

This clonotype was recorded a few times. The chain recombines TRBV7-6 with TRBJ2-7; the D gene is possibly TRBD1 (5 bases). Germline V gene lookup returns CDR1 SGHVS and CDR2 FNYEAQ. The CDR3 consists of 14 residues. Trimming took off 2 bases at V and 2 bases at J, with 10 bases between the two ends. Written as DNA, the CDR3 is TGTGCCAGCAGCTTAACAGACAGCACCTACGAGCAGTACTTC. This gives the protein CASSLTDSTYEQYF.

The V gene is TRBV6-2 or TRBV6-3, the J gene TRBJ2-7; D is unresolved. The CDR3 loop spans 13 amino acids. With 5 bases removed from V and 3 bases from J, the gap between germline ends came to 11 bases. Germline lookup yields CDR1 MNHEY and CDR2 SVGEGT. CDR3 DNA: TGTGCCAGCAGTCCAGGACGATACTACGAGCAGTACTTC. This encodes CASSPGRYYEQYF.

This clonotype was seen repeatedly, ten times or more. The gene calls are TRBV7-9 and TRBJ2-3; 9 nucleotides align to TRBD2. This CDR3 region has 17 residues. After removal of 1 base from V and 4 bases from J, the junction contained 9 bases not matched to a gene. Looked up from germline, CDR1 is SEHNR and CDR2 is FQNEAQ (reference sequence). The CDR3 spells CASSLDRVSGGADTQYF. The DNA for the CDR3 is TGTGCCAGCAGCTTAGACCGCGTTAGCGGGGGAGCAGATACGCAGTATTTT.

This clonotype has only a few counts. This chain uses TRBV11-2 with TRBJ2-5; D possibly uses TRBD1 or TRBD2 (5 bases each). The CDR3 sequence is 15 residues long. Trimming removed 6 bases at V and 2 bases at J, with 16 bases between. CDR1 and CDR2 (germline): SGHAT, FQNNGV. This CDR3 reads CASRRPGRKQETQYF. In DNA form, the CDR3 reads TGTGCCAGCAGACGACCGGGACGTAAGCAAGAGACCCAGTACTTC.

This clonotype turned up a few times. V gene TRBV9 combines with J gene TRBJ1-5; D is perhaps TRBD1 (5 bases). Deletions cut 3 bases from V and 4 bases from J, with 11 bases between. Germline loops: CDR1 SGDLS, CDR2 YYNGEE. The CDR3 totals 14 residues. CDR3 sequence (DNA): TGTGCCAGCAGCGCGGACTGGGGGAATCAGCCCCAGCATTTT. This encodes CASSADWGNQPQHF.

This clonotype was detected only once. The chain combines TRBV6-2 or TRBV6-3 with TRBJ1-5, with 7 bases matching TRBD1. This CDR3 is 15 amino acids long. V lost 6 bases to trimming and J lost 9 bases; unmatched junction nucleotides: 14. CDR1 is MNHEY and CDR2 is SVGEGT in the germline V gene. This CDR3 reads CASSEQTGARWPQHF. CDR3 nucleotide sequence: TGTGCCAGCAGCGAACAAACAGGGGCTCGCTGGCCCCAGCATTTT.

This clonotype has just a few counts. This chain uses TRBV14 with TRBJ1-1; D is unresolved. V gave up 4 bases and J gave up 11 bases, with 17 bases separating them. The germline CDR1 and CDR2 sequences are SGHDN and FVKESK. The CDR3 is 13 amino acids. CDR3 protein: CASSPGSLSWAFF. The DNA for the CDR3 is TGTGCCAGCAGCCCAGGTTCCCTCTCGTGGGCTTTCTTT.

The genes are TRBV6-5 and TRBJ2-6; D possibly corresponds to TRBD2 (6 bases). V was clipped by 2 bases and J by 12 bases, with 29 bases between them. CDR1 is MNHEY and CDR2 is SVGAGI in the germline V gene. There are 19 residues in the CDR3. CDR3 DNA: TGTGCCAGCAGTTACGAGACAACCTCTGAGGGGAATTGGGACTCCGTCCTGACTTTC. It is translated as CASSYETTSEGNWDSVLTF.

This rearrangement joins TRBV6-2 or TRBV6-3 to TRBJ2-1; D call uncertain. The CDR3 loop spans 15 amino acids. The V end lost 10 bases, the J end lost 0 bases, and 16 bases lay between the germline ends. Germline V CDR1 and CDR2: MNHEY, SVGEGT. CDR3 DNA sequence: TGTGCCACCTACATTGACCCGAGCTCCTACAATGAGCAGTTCTTC. Translating gives CATYIDPSSYNEQFF.

A few counts support this clonotype. The chain uses TRBV11-3 and TRBJ2-7; 9 bases agree with TRBD2. The CDR3 sequence is 16 residues long. Unmatched junction bases numbered 11, after V lost 2 bases and J lost 6 bases. Germline V lookup: CDR1 SGHNT, CDR2 YENEEA. The CDR3 DNA sequence: TGTGCCAGCAGCTTATCGGTTTCGGGACTAGCATCCGAGCAGTACTTC. It translates to CASSLSVSGLASEQYF.